This TCR beta chain was sequenced in a study of T cell changes during pregnancy in multiple sclerosis. Some clones are missing from TCRdb's copy, which holds only in-frame ones; the method was immunoSEQ multiplex PCR. The sample gives 50,000 or so clones, approximately 95% of which show up once; 5.5% to 7% is in the top ten. The V and J ends lost 0 bases and 6 bases respectively, with 18 bases between them. Per germline, CDR1 SGHRS and CDR2 YFSETQ. The CDR3 is made up of 16 amino acids. This chain joins TRBV5-1 and TRBJ1-1, with TRBD1 as a possible D gene (5 bases). The clonotype comes from a female donor with multiple sclerosis, enrolled in a pregnancy study. The source material was CD8+ T cells from peripheral blood mononuclear cells, sampled in the first trimester of pregnancy. The DNA of the CDR3 is TGCGCCAGCAGCTTGGCCAGGGCAGGGCCGGTGGCTGAAGCTTTCTTT. The encoded protein is CASSLARAGPVAEAFF.